Each of the 17 T cell receptor beta chains below was sequenced from the same sample in a study of T cell responses to AZD1222 COVID-19 vaccine. The repertoire was sequenced with immunoSEQ multiplex PCR; TCRdb's copy has only in-frame clones and lacks some. The repertoire consists of under 200,000 clones, with around 85% occurring once and the leading ten covering around 1.1%. The sample was peripheral blood, taken 28 days after the second AZD1222 dose. The receptors derive from an adult who received the AZD1222 COVID-19 vaccine.

J is TRBJ2-3 and V is TRBV4-2, with no clear D. The CDR3 covers 16 residues. Looked up from germline, CDR1 is LGHNA and CDR2 is YNFKEQ. Trimming removed 0 bases from V and 0 bases from J, with 10 bases in between. The CDR3 coding sequence is TGTGCCAGCAGCCAAGATCCCCTAGGAAGCACAGATACGCAGTATTTT. Protein: CASSQDPLGSTDTQYF.

V usage is TRBV5-1 and J usage is TRBJ2-2; 7 bases fit TRBD1. After removal of 5 bases from V and 2 bases from J, the junction contained 6 bases not matched to a gene. This CDR3 has 15 residues. CDR1 SGHRS and CDR2 YFSETQ come from the germline V gene. CDR3 bases: TGCGCCAGCAGTCGAGACAGGGATAACACCGGGGAGCTGTTTTTT. This encodes CASSRDRDNTGELFF.

V usage is TRBV5-6 and J usage is TRBJ1-2; tentatively, D is TRBD1 (5 bases). The CDR3 is 15 amino acids. V was shortened by 1 base and J by 2 bases, with 12 bases between the two germline ends. Germline V CDR1 and CDR2: SGHDT, YYEEEE. Here the CDR3 DNA reads TGTGCCAGCAGCTTGAGACAGTCCGGAAACTATGGCTACACCTTC. It specifies CASSLRQSGNYGYTF.

The DNA of the CDR3 is TGCGCCAGCAGCCAGAGGACGGTTAATCAGCCCCAGCATTTT. The encoded protein is CASSQRTVNQPQHF. The chain carries TRBV4-1 and TRBJ1-5; D uncertain. V lost 3 bases and J 4 bases, leaving 10 bases between the germline ends. Germline assignment: CDR1 MGHRA and CDR2 YSYEKL. The CDR3 is 14 residues long.

The chain joins TRBV5-1 to TRBJ1-3, with unresolved D. Germline lookup yields CDR1 SGHRS and CDR2 YFSETQ. This CDR3 has 14 residues. V was clipped by 0 bases and J by 0 bases, with 4 bases between them. The CDR3 loop is CASSLDFSGNTIYF. The CDR3 DNA reads as TGCGCCAGCAGCTTGGATTTCTCTGGAAACACCATATATTTT.

This clone was seen only once. The V and J genes are TRBV25-1 and TRBJ2-3; D unclear. CDR1 is MGHDK and CDR2 is SYGVNS in the germline V gene. CDR3 length: 13 residues. V gave up 4 bases and J gave up 4 bases, with 9 bases separating them. The CDR3 is CASSVTVSDTQYF. The CDR3 DNA sequence: TGTGCCAGCAGTGTGACTGTGTCAGATACGCAGTATTTT.

The J gene is TRBJ1-1, the V gene TRBV18, with D perhaps TRBD1 (6 bases). Germline V CDR1 and CDR2: KGHSH, LQKENI. This CDR3 is built from 15 residues. The V gene lost 0 bases and the J gene lost 5 bases, with 13 bases spanning the gap. The CDR3 loop reads CASSPPNRVGTEAFF. CDR3 bases: TGTGCCAGCTCACCACCGAACAGGGTAGGGACTGAAGCTTTCTTT. The full variable domain, its missing parts supplied by reference TRBV18 and TRBJ1-1, is NAGVMQNPRHLVRRRGQEARLRCSPMKGHSHVYWYRQLPEEGLKFMVYLQKENIIDESGMPKERFSAEFPKEGPSILRIQQVVRGDSAAYFCASSPPNRVGTEAFFGQGTRLTVV.

This clone was seen just once. The V gene is TRBV5-5, the J gene TRBJ1-1; D ambiguous. This CDR3 has 15 residues. Trimming left V 3 bases short and J 1 base short, with 13 bases between. CDR1 is SGHKS and CDR2 is YYEKEE in the germline V gene (reference sequence). The chain's CDR3 is CASSWWVNANTEAFF. The CDR3 nucleotides read TGTGCCAGCAGCTGGTGGGTGAACGCGAACACTGAAGCTTTCTTT.

This chain joins TRBV11-2 and TRBJ2-2; TRBD2 might be the D (5 bases). Looked up from germline, CDR1 is SGHAT and CDR2 is FQNNGV. Trimming cost V 4 bases and J 8 bases, with 17 bases left between them. This CDR3 is built from 15 residues. The CDR3 nucleotides read TGTGCCAGCAGCTGGAGGCTCCCCTTTGGAGGGGAGCTGTTTTTT. Translation gives CASSWRLPFGGELFF.

This clone appeared once. The chain carries TRBV19 and TRBJ2-4; possibly TRBD1 for D (5 bases). The CDR3 contains 19 residues. Trimming removed 9 bases at V and 0 bases at J, with 27 bases between. CDR1 and CDR2 from the germline V gene are LNHDA and SQIVND (reference sequence). Written as DNA, the CDR3 is TGTGCCAGCCGCCCCCCTTGGGGCGGCAGTGTCCTAGCCAAAAACATTCAGTACTTC. Its protein product is CASRPPWGGSVLAKNIQYF.

The chain recombines TRBV7-9 with TRBJ2-7; D call uncertain. The CDR3 sequence is 12 residues long. Germline V gene data show CDR1 as SEHNR and CDR2 as FQNEAQ (reference sequence). The V end was cut by 2 bases, the J end by 4 bases, with 6 bases between. This CDR3 is CASSLRSYEQYF. In DNA form, the CDR3 reads TGTGCCAGCAGCTTAAGGAGTTACGAGCAGTACTTC.

The chain carries TRBV12-3 or TRBV12-4 and TRBJ1-2, with D uncertain. V was clipped by 3 bases and J by 2 bases, with 7 bases between them. CDR3 length: 13 residues. The CDR3 spells CASSFSRNYGYTF. The CDR3 bases are TGTGCCAGCAGTTTCTCGAGGAACTATGGCTACACCTTC.

In DNA form, the CDR3 reads TGTGCCAGCAGCTTGGCGCCAGGACCCCAAGAGACCCAGTACTTC. Translated, it gives CASSLAPGPQETQYF. V and J are TRBV5-6 and TRBJ2-5, with D unresolved. In germline, CDR1 is SGHDT, CDR2 YYEEEE. The CDR3 runs to 15 residues. The V and J ends lost 0 bases and 1 base respectively, with 10 bases between them.

J is TRBJ1-5 and V is TRBV27; 8 bases map to TRBD1. This CDR3 region has 15 residues. Germline V gene lookup returns CDR1 MNHEY and CDR2 SMNVEV (reference sequence). V dropped 4 bases and J dropped 4; count of bases not matched to a gene: 6. Written as DNA, the CDR3 is TGTGCCAGCAGTTATACAGGGGGGGGAAATCAGCCCCAGCATTTT. Protein sequence: CASSYTGGGNQPQHF.

The chain recombines TRBV4-1 with TRBJ2-5, with TRBD1 matching 8 bases. Trimming took 1 base from V and 0 from J; bases not matched to a gene: 7. This CDR3 is 17 amino acids long. Germline lookup yields CDR1 MGHRA and CDR2 YSYEKL. The chain's CDR3 is CASSQAPQGEDQETQYF. The CDR3 nucleotides are TGCGCCAGCAGCCAAGCCCCACAGGGGGAGGACCAAGAGACCCAGTACTTC.

The chain recombines TRBV14 with TRBJ1-1, with D unclear. V was pared by 2 bases and J by 4 bases, with 11 bases between. The CDR3 loop spans 14 amino acids. The germline gives CDR1 SGHDN, CDR2 FVKESK. CDR3 DNA sequence: TGTGCCAGCAGCCAATTCGTTTTGGGCACTGAAGCTTTCTTT. This translates into CASSQFVLGTEAFF. Full variable domain (outside the CDR3, taken from reference TRBV14 and TRBJ1-1): EAGVTQFPSHSVIEKGQTVTLRCDPISGHDNLYWYRRVMGKEIKFLLHFVKESKQDESGMPNNRFLAERTGGTYSTLKVQPAELEDSGVYFCASSQFVLGTEAFFGQGTRLTVV.

V is TRBV18 and J is TRBJ1-6; D gene ambiguous. Germline V lookup: CDR1 KGHSH, CDR2 LQKENI. CDR3 length: 13 amino acids. V lost 2 bases to trimming and J lost 12 bases, with 11 bases between them. The CDR3 is CASSPTNNGPLHF. In nucleotides, the CDR3 is TGTGCCAGCTCACCAACGAACAACGGACCCCTCCACTTT.